The 9 T cell receptor beta chains reported below all come from one sample, sequenced in a study of STAT5B mutations in CD4+ large granular lymphocyte leukemia. The repertoire was sequenced with immunoSEQ multiplex PCR; TCRdb's copy has only in-frame clones and lacks some. The sample holds about 30,000 clones; 79% are singletons and the top ten take about 6%. Material: CD4+ T cells from blood buffy coats. The receptors stem from a human donor in good health.

This clone was counted a few times. This sequence joins TRBV9 and TRBJ1-5; D is possibly TRBD1 (5 bases). V lost 4 bases to trimming and J lost 2 bases, with 13 bases between them. Germline values: CDR1 SGDLS, CDR2 YYNGEE. The CDR3 spans 15 residues. The CDR3 sequence: CASSPSGGGNQPQHF. DNA for the CDR3: TGTGCCAGCAGCCCCTCCGGGGGAGGCAATCAGCCCCAGCATTTT.

The chain employs TRBV7-8 and TRBJ1-5; unclear D gene. Germline CDR1 and CDR2: SGHVS and FQNEAQ. Trimming took off 6 bases at V and 6 bases at J, with 12 bases between the two ends. This CDR3 is 13 amino acids long. This chain's CDR3 is CASSVGPAQPQHF. Here the CDR3 DNA reads TGTGCCAGCAGTGTAGGGCCGGCTCAGCCCCAGCATTTT.

The chain couples TRBV4-1 to TRBJ1-4; D may be TRBD1 (6 bases). Trimming took 2 bases from V and 0 from J, leaving 19 bases between them. The length of the CDR3 is 19 residues. Germline V lookup: CDR1 MGHRA, CDR2 YSYEKL. CDR3 loop: CASSQYYTDSVATNEKLFF. CDR3 in DNA: TGCGCCAGCAGCCAATACTATACGGACAGCGTTGCAACTAATGAAAAACTGTTTTTT.

This rearrangement joins TRBV5-1 to TRBJ1-1; D unclear. Per germline, CDR1 SGHRS and CDR2 YFSETQ. V lost 4 bases and J lost 1, with 17 bases in between. This CDR3 has 16 residues. The CDR3 DNA reads as TGCGCCAGCAGCCTCCGTGGAGGCCTGTGGAACACTGAAGCTTTCTTT. This codes for CASSLRGGLWNTEAFF.

In DNA, the CDR3 is TGTGCCAGCAGTTACTCAGCGGGATACTACGAGCAGTACTTC. Encoded protein: CASSYSAGYYEQYF. V gene TRBV6-5 combines with J gene TRBJ2-5, with TRBD2 matching 7 bases. The DNA end is more similar to TRBJ2-7, so the J call may be wrong. Per germline, CDR1 MNHEY and CDR2 SVGAGI. The CDR3 length is 14 residues.

V gene TRBV7-2 combines with J gene TRBJ1-1; the D is unclear. V was clipped by 1 base and J by 3 bases, with 9 bases between them. Germline V gene lookup returns CDR1 SGHTA and CDR2 FQGNSA. The CDR3 length is 14 residues. CDR3 sequence (DNA): TGTGCCAGCAGCTTAGTGGGGAGAGACACTGAAGCTTTCTTT. It yields the protein CASSLVGRDTEAFF.

This chain joins TRBV19 and TRBJ1-2; no reliable D call. CDR3 length: 12 amino acids. Trimming left V 2 bases short and J 7 bases short, with 8 bases between. Germline V gene lookup returns CDR1 LNHDA and CDR2 SQIVND (reference sequence). Written as DNA, the CDR3 is TGTGCCAGTAGTATATCCGCCGGTGGCTACACCTTC. Translating it yields CASSISAGGYTF.

The rearrangement uses TRBV18 and TRBJ2-3; TRBD1 agrees at 7 bases. This CDR3 comprises 14 residues. Germline CDR1 and CDR2: KGHSH and LQKENI. Germline trimming cut 5 bases from V and 1 base from J; bases unmatched to any gene: 3. CDR3 coding DNA: TGTGCCAGCTCAGCAACAGGGGGCACAGATACGCAGTATTTT. Amino acid sequence: CASSATGGTDTQYF.

In DNA, the CDR3 is TGTGCCAGCAGTGAAGGCCTAGCGGGGGGACCTAGCACAGATACGCAGTATTTT. This encodes CASSEGLAGGPSTDTQYF. The J gene is TRBJ2-3, the V gene TRBV6-1, with 11 bases lining up with TRBD2. CDR1 is MNHNS and CDR2 is SASEGT in the germline V gene. The junction had 6 bases not matched to a gene; V was cut back by 1 base and J by 0 bases. The CDR3 extends over 18 amino acids.